The text below deals with one T cell receptor (beta chain). Sequenced by immunoSEQ multiplex PCR; TCRdb stores in-frame clones only, minus some. The data contain more than 95,000 clones, around 90% of them singletons. This sample is drawn from a study of blood T cell repertoires in COVID-19. Study context: The cDNA or gDNA used as material had been derived from T cells, B-cell-depleted T cells, or PBMCs.

The TCR originated in a woman aged 80 or over in a cohort sampled during active COVID-19. The sequenced sample was peripheral blood.

The CDR3 bases are TGTGCCAGCAGCGAGGCCCTGGCAGGGCCTACCGGTGAGCAGTACTTC. It is translated as CASSEALAGPTGEQYF. The rearrangement joins TRBV9 to TRBJ2-7; TRBD1 might be the D (5 bases). CDR1 and CDR2 (germline): SGDLS, YYNGEE. With 3 bases removed from V and 7 bases from J, the gap between germline ends came to 23 bases. The length of the CDR3 is 16 residues. Full variable domain (missing parts from reference TRBV9 and TRBJ2-7): DSGVTQTPKHLITATGQRVTLRCSPRSGDLSVYWYQQSLDQGLQFLIQYYNGEERAKGNILERFSAQQFPDLHSELNLSSLELGDSALYFCASSEALAGPTGEQYFGPGTRLTVT.